This TCR beta chain was captured by sequencing in a study of immune heterogeneity within non-small cell lung tumors (dated by TCRdb to the late 2010s). General notes on the study: By histology, the tumors were a handful of squamous cell carcinomas, about nine non-squamous carcinomas and 1 tumor not otherwise specified. To examine intratumoral immune heterogeneity, the study used whole-exome sequencing, RNA-seq and TCR beta repertoire sequencing on multiple spatially distinct regions of each NSCLC tumor. Transcriptome data were available for just 35 to 50 loci from around eleven patients, whereas TCR repertoire analysis spanned around 58 tumor loci from some 16 patients. Neoantigen binding to each patient's HLA alleles was predicted with netMHCpan-3.0 for mutant peptides of 8 to 11 amino acids.

According to the germline V gene (reference sequence), CDR1 reads SGHKS and CDR2 reads YYEKEE. Inclusive of the bounding cysteine and phenylalanine, the CDR3 is 15 residues long. Of all the DNA, just the CDR3 is kept, 45 bases in frame from base 1. V is cut by 4 bases and J by 1 base, and the space between the germline ends is 12 bases. The TCR beta CDR3 region was amplified with a multiplex PCR system, in which a first round of nine to eleven cycles was run using 32 V-gene forward and 13 J-gene reverse primers. First-round PCR used a QIAGEN Multiplex PCR Kit, and primer sequences were filed in Chinese patent CN105087789A. Illumina universal primers were added in a second PCR round performed with the Phusion High-Fidelity PCR Kit. The TCR libraries underwent paired-end sequencing with a read length of 151 bp on the Illumina HiSeq X Ten platform. Per the authors' processing: Reads without multiplex PCR primers were removed using Cutadapt, read pairs were merged using PEAR, and CDR3 regions were called using MiXCR with default settings. Shannon entropy measured repertoire diversity, and clonality was calculated as one minus the Shannon entropy divided by the ln of the count of productive unique sequences. A clonotype counted as a dominant or high-frequency T-cell clone when its frequency was 0.5% or higher. TCRdb handled the public reads itself, with Q25 trimming in fastp and clone calling in MiXCR, and kept productive beta chains. Each CDR3 protein appears once, grouped with its most common genes and DNA. TCRdb's processing, not the authors' own work, is the source of the V and J calls. A total of 25,000 to 40,000 distinct CDR3 sequences appear in this sample, around 26% of them only once. Approximately 3.9% of the sample belongs to the ten largest clones.

Note on this clonotype: It has no known antigen specificity. No per-base quality is available; no much larger clone lies one base away.

Study-level results and caveats: For the most part, high-frequency TCR beta clonotypes differed from one individual patient to another. A moderate positive correlation (R around 0.35), which was statistically significant, linked local T-cell repertoire clonality to local tumor mutational burden. Within a patient, the same dominant CDR3B clonotypes appeared at multiple loci, but different tumor locations also contained unique high-frequency clones.

Genomic DNA extracted from bulk tumor tissue served as TCR template, with around 600 ng gDNA amplified per sample. During surgery, several biopsies were collected from each primary tumor and placed as far from one another as possible within the tumor mass. The study cohort was described as untreated, and the patients were newly diagnosed NSCLC cases having curative surgery. The donors were roughly 15 patients with newly diagnosed non-small cell lung cancer who were having surgery with curative intent. Resected tumor masses were reviewed by two independent pathologists. Only DNA and RNA samples of high quality went on to sequencing.

Here the chain combines TRBV5-5 and TRBJ1-5, with the D gene too uncertain to name. This receptor was identified in a man aged 35 to 55 with non-small cell lung cancer. Specimen: lung tumor tissue. In nucleotides, the sequence is TGTGCCAGCAGCCCAACCTCAAGGAGCAATCAGCCCCAGCATTTT. It is translated as CASSPTSRSNQPQHF.